This T cell receptor (beta chain) was sequenced in a study of blood T cell repertoires in COVID-19. V was cut by 5 bases and J by 0 bases, with 11 bases left in between. CDR1 and CDR2 from the germline V gene are LNHDA and SQIVND (reference sequence). The CDR3 length is 15 residues. The protocol was immunoSEQ multiplex PCR, while the TCRdb copy is restricted to in-frame clones and leaves out a portion. There are 180,000 or so clones in the sample; over 75% occur only once, and about 10% lies in the top ten. The clonotype was recovered from a man in his fifties who had recovered from COVID-19. This sequence joins TRBV19 and TRBJ2-4, with D possibly TRBD1 on 6 matching bases. Sequenced input: PBMCs or T cells enriched from blood (not recorded which). The CDR3 spells CASSRWDIAKNIQYF. DNA for the CDR3: TGTGCCAGTAGTCGATGGGACATAGCCAAAAACATTCAGTACTTC.